The T cell receptor (beta chain) described here comes from a study of blood T cell repertoires in COVID-19. Overall study context: Nucleic acid was either cDNA or gDNA, and it came from T cells, B-cell-depleted T cells, or PBMCs.

As originally analysed: From reference gene primer amplification, estimates of nucleated cell counts were derived. The protocol was immunoSEQ multiplex PCR, while the TCRdb copy is restricted to in-frame clones and leaves out a portion. V and J calls plus clone size are reproduced from that table; the DNA served to infer D and trimming. The sample yields some 240,000 clones, 80% to 90% seen once. Germline-derived CDR1 and CDR2 are SEHNR and FQNEAQ (reference sequence). There are 13 residues in the CDR3. V lost 1 base to trimming and J lost 7 bases, with 11 bases between them. Specimen: peripheral blood. The clonotype originates from a woman in her forties who had recovered from COVID-19. The rearrangement links TRBV7-9 to TRBJ2-7; no reliable D call. This CDR3 is CASSLGHSVEQYV. CDR3 bases: TGTGCCAGCAGCTTAGGACATTCGGTTGAGCAGTACGTC.